The following is a T cell receptor beta chain sequence with its context. The sample holds a few counts of this clone. The target of this receptor is not known. Qualities for individual bases were not recorded, and no much larger clone is one base off. Library preparation employed the immunoSEQ multiplex PCR assay. The multiplex PCR relied on a mix of 60 forward primers for TCR Vbeta segments and 13 reverse primers for TCR Jbeta segments. A multiplex PCR assay on genomic DNA amplified the CDR3 region of rearranged TCR beta genes. Amplified TCR beta libraries were sequenced as 87-base-pair reads on the Illumina HiSeq System. Processing in the source paper ran as follows. In a later analysis, tens of millions of unique TCR beta chains were counted across the 650 to 700 repertoires, and roughly 11 million of these chains were shared by at least two donors. To remove PCR and sequencing errors, raw reads were error-corrected and collapsed into unique sequences using a nearest-neighbor algorithm that merged closely related sequences. V, D and J gene segments were assigned by aligning CDR3 sequences to IMGT reference sequences. Each retained sequence needed at least a six-nucleotide match to both a V gene segment and a J gene segment. A rearrangement counted as productive if the CDR3 had no stop codons and remained in frame with V and J, and every other rearrangement counted as non-productive. CDR3 was defined according to IMGT convention as the region running from the second conserved V-encoded cysteine to the conserved J-encoded phenylalanine. Sequences without an unambiguous match to a single V gene segment were excluded from the earlier analysis of about 600 of the donors. An earlier analysis of several hundred of the donors called V segments functional above 56.7% productive rearrangements and segregating when the between-donor standard deviation exceeded 5%. A statistical classification framework was built to diagnose cytomegalovirus status from the catalog of TCR beta chain sequences. V and J gene assignment, in a later analysis, came from comparing TCR nucleotide sequences with IMGT/GENE-DB human TR gene sequences. Using the TCRdist pipeline, a later analysis assigned CDR3 sequences along with most-parsimonious VDJ recombination scenarios. In a later analysis, every TCR beta chain was defined by the combination of its CDR3 amino acid sequence and its V-gene family, and reads without a unique V-gene family were dropped. To address suspected cross-contamination and a sequencing artifact, a later analysis removed under 600 highly shared, low-generation-probability nucleotide sequences. A later analysis calculated a clonal expansion index for each public chain from normalized within-repertoire ranks of inferred template counts. In a later analysis, generation probabilities were computed using a VDJ recombination model fitted to out-of-frame rearrangements, and the results were checked against IGoR. Hypergeometric tests were used in a later analysis to score TCR-TCR, TCR-HLA and TCR-CMV co-occurrence, with a repertoire-size bias correction applied to the TCR pairs. False discovery rates were estimated in a later analysis by permuting HLA or CMV assignments 20 times. In a later analysis, co-occurring TCRs were grouped with DBSCAN, and TCRdist sequence similarity was added when clustering was performed within HLA-allele-positive subsets. For co-occurrence clustering, repertoires with fewer than 30,000 or more than 120,000 public chains were excluded, along with five or six repertoires with anomalous nucleotide sharing. In its TCRdb copy, this immuneACCESS table keeps in-frame sequences only and misses some clones. Where compared with another copy, unresolved V genes explain less than half of these, and the others have no known cause. The D gene and trimming were derived from the DNA, and the V and J assignments and clone size from that table. Present in this sample are 150,000 to 160,000 clones, 82% of which were seen just once. Of the sample, around 7% is held by the ten largest clones.

In total, roughly 670 healthy bone marrow donors made up the cohort. At the time of sampling, all cohort members were nominally healthy, though unrecorded immune exposures were likely present. The donor was CMV seropositive and belonged to the group of 250 to 300 seropositive cohort members. Every donor gave a peripheral blood sample, and the peripheral blood mononuclear cells from that sample were used for TCR beta sequencing. The Qiagen DNeasy Blood Extraction Kit was used to extract genomic DNA from the blood cell samples. This sample was included in a study of cytomegalovirus exposure and HLA in healthy donors (TCRdb year 2017). Describing the broader study: In an earlier analysis of 587 of the donors, about 270 Gb of sequence data and approximately 100 million unique TCR beta sequences from some 170 million T cells were reported. Besides the first cohort of roughly 660 subjects, a separate validation cohort made up of 120 different subjects was used. HLA typing covered class I and class II loci at four-digit resolution. Every discovery cohort repertoire had been produced on one sequencing platform. To predict cytomegalovirus infection status, the study combined high-throughput TCR immunosequencing, statistical association of individual TCRs with disease status, and machine learning. Of the 398 genotyped donors, approximately 83% fell in the genetic ancestry cluster associated with self-reported Caucasian donors. An early release covering roughly 600 HLA-typed donors comprised roughly 300 gigabases of sequencing data and roughly 86 million unique TCR sequences. Rather than using new phenotypic data, the later analysis identified candidate immune exposures from TCR beta sequences and from how often those sequences occurred across donors. The study aimed to test whether signatures of past pathogen exposure could be identified by cataloging public T cell receptors. Roughly 5 DR-DQ haplotypes were handled as single units for association and clustering, since linkage in the cohort was strong. An earlier analysis of nearly 600 of the donors applied high-throughput TCR beta sequencing to assess whether each TCR beta V gene segment acted as functional or pseudogenic. The study profiled the T cell repertoires of hundreds of subjects by immunosequencing and related them to cytomegalovirus serostatus. Genome-wide SNP genotypes for about 55% of the 666 donors were used in a later genetic analysis, which treated that subset as a discovery cohort. Among a few hundred genotyped donors of the cohort, an average of 235,054 unique TCR beta nucleotide sequences were sequenced per donor, roughly 20% of them non-productive. A later analysis re-analyzed previously published TCR beta repertoires from about 600 donors and added high-resolution HLA genotyping to study TCR occurrence patterns. The number of donors typed differed by locus, with about 629-630 for A, B, C, DRB1 and DQB1, over 500 for DQA1, approximately 570 for DPA1, and 400 to 490 for DPB1. Donor age, sex, ethnicity and CMV serostatus were collected together with the repertoire data. Broader findings and caveats from the paper: The sequencing pipeline was judged likely to have produced a cluster of highly shared sequence variants as a technical artifact. Across donors, most TCR sequences were observed very rarely, whereas some public TCRs were present in many individuals. Correlated functional status among segregating V segments might be attributable to linkage disequilibrium, but an unknown experimental factor could not be ruled out. In vitro tests confirmed that a few of the cytomegalovirus-associated TCR beta chains recognize cytomegalovirus antigens. Because the 87-base-pair reads could not distinguish some IMGT-functional V segments, including TRBV6-2 and TRBV6-3, those segments were excluded. A later genetic analysis associated a missense DCLRE1C variant with V-gene and J-gene trimming of TCR beta chains, and an independent cohort replicated the association. Roughly uniform sequencing depth across donors was assumed in presence/absence analyses, although this assumption may not hold. Most CMV-associated TCR beta chains appeared to be HLA-restricted in a later analysis, and the HLA associations seemed to be driven largely by CMV exposure. Strong co-occurrence of HLA alleles, especially DR and DQ, made assigning TCR associations to individual alleles difficult. The authors suggested that the approach could potentially be extended to other disease states and immunological phenotypes. In the study, 150 to 200 TCR beta chains were listed as associated with cytomegalovirus. Several of the top co-occurrence clusters appeared to be linked to parvovirus B19, influenza, CMV and Epstein-Barr virus, according to a later analysis. Compared with equally common non-associated chains, HLA-associated TCR beta chains in a later analysis were more clonally expanded and had lower generation probabilities. Cytomegalovirus status was reported to be diagnosed by the classifier with high specificity and sensitivity in both the original and validation cohorts. Specific HLA alleles were associated with 18,000 or so TCR beta sequences at a false discovery rate of 0.05 in a later analysis. Because HLA typing was missing for some donors at each locus, association tests included only the typed subset. Only TCR beta chains were sequenced in this cohort, and the absence of alpha or paired-chain data limited detectable features. In an earlier analysis of under 600 of the donors, most TCR beta V segments were observed in productive rearrangements about 87% or about 30% of the time, broadly matching IMGT annotations. A further reported finding was that TCR beta sequences accurately predicted the HLA-A and HLA-B alleles for most subjects in the first cohort. A later analysis found that TCR association rates varied across HLA loci, with DRB1 alleles showing the most associated TCRs and HLA-C alleles the fewest. The earlier analysis of about 600 of the donors excluded roughly 17 rarely observed V segments, including chromosome 9 orphons, because counts were too low. Compared with the approximately 600-donor mean, donors in an Asian-associated ancestry cluster had fewer N-insertions in productive TCRs, according to a later genetic analysis. The only immune exposure information available for the cohort was CMV serostatus.

A distance of 9 bases separates the germline ends of V and J, which lose 0 bases and 4 bases respectively. The germline V gene (reference sequence) sets CDR1 to LNHNV and CDR2 to YYDKDF. Spanning cysteine to phenylalanine, the CDR3 consists of 15 amino acids. Only the CDR3 DNA stays, 45 bases, in frame from base 1. This clonotype was sampled from a woman between 45 and 65 years old in good health and CMV-seropositive. This chain joins TRBV15 to TRBJ1-4; the D gene is perhaps TRBD1, on 5 matching bases. The sequenced material came from PBMCs. The DNA sequence is as follows: TGTGCCACCAGCAGAGAGGGGCAGTTTAATGAAAAACTGTTTTTT. This encodes CATSREGQFNEKLFF. The full variable domain, with segments outside the CDR3 supplied by the reference TRBV15 and TRBJ1-4 proteins, appears as DAMVIQNPRYQVTQFGKPVTLSCSQTLNHNVMYWYQQKSSQAPKLLFHYYDKDFNNEADTPDNFQSRRPNTSFCFLDIRSPGLGDTAMYLCATSREGQFNEKLFFGSGTQLSVL.